This T cell receptor (beta chain) derives from a study of cytomegalovirus exposure and HLA in healthy donors. The V gene's germline CDR1 is SQVTM and CDR2 ANQGSEA. The junction had 13 bases not matched to a gene; V was cut back by 2 bases and J by 0 bases. The CDR3 extends over 19 amino acids. This clone turned up a few times. Amplification used 60 Vbeta primers and 13 Jbeta primers. Profiling relied on immunoSEQ multiplex PCR, and the TCRdb table lists in-frame clones only, not all of them. The sample lists about 83,000 clones, more than 80% seen once, with approximately 1.9% in the top ten. The chain employs TRBV29-1 and TRBJ2-3, with 11 bases that match TRBD2. This receptor was identified in a woman under 40 in good health and CMV-seronegative. The sequencing sample was made of PBMCs. CDR3 coding DNA: TGCAGCGTTGAATTCTTGAGTAGCGGGGGGGCTTTTAGCACAGATACGCAGTATTTT. Translating it yields CSVEFLSSGGAFSTDTQYF.